The sequence of this T cell receptor (beta chain) was determined in a study of vaccination effects on CD4 cells after COVID-19. Study-wide findings and caveats: Whether induced by infection or by vaccine, clones showed marked clonal contraction late after vaccination.

About this clone itself: Its antigen is still unknown.

Subsequent to less than eleven days of culture, CD4+ T cells were isolated. A half-medium replacement with IL-2 medium was carried out on days 3 and 7. Germline V gives CDR1 MNHNS, CDR2 SASEGT. CDR3 size: 14 residues. The ends were cut back, 2 bases at V and 4 bases at J, with 11 bases in the middle. Profiling relied on immunoSEQ multiplex PCR, and the TCRdb table lists in-frame clones only, not all of them. The data show approximately 30,000 clones, with over 55% seen just once and roughly 10% held by the top ten. The sample here was CD4+ T cells from PBMCs cultured without peptide, taken before COVID-19 vaccination. This sequence joins TRBV6-1 and TRBJ1-1, with unresolved D. The sequence came from a human donor who received a COVID-19 vaccine. The DNA of the CDR3 is TGTGCCAGCAGTGAATACGAGGTTCGCACTGAAGCTTTCTTT. This gives the protein CASSEYEVRTEAFF.